This T cell receptor beta chain is drawn from a study of shared clonotypes between healthy human individuals. There are 16 residues in the CDR3. Trimming cost V 1 base and J 4 bases; bases outside gene matches: 3. Looked up from germline, CDR1 is LGHNA and CDR2 is YSLEER. Sequenced by immunoSEQ multiplex PCR; TCRdb stores in-frame clones only, minus some. The table has just over 2,000,000 clones, about 95% seen once. Points on this clone: Its specificity is not known.

Notes on the study in general: Some naive CD4 clonotypes, 4% to 6%, turned up in common across a few donors. Sampling involved blood alone; tissue repertoires likely differ. Memory subsets generally showed lower estimated richness than naive subsets.

The receptor's source is a man in his late teens or twenties in good health. The V gene is TRBV4-3, the J gene TRBJ2-5; 13 bases map to TRBD2. Sequenced input: naive CD4+ T cells sorted from blood. Subset indicated: CD45RA+ positively selected. CDR3: CASSQARTSGRETQYF. CDR3 nucleotide sequence: TGCGCCAGCAGCCAAGCTAGGACTAGCGGGAGAGAGACCCAGTACTTC.